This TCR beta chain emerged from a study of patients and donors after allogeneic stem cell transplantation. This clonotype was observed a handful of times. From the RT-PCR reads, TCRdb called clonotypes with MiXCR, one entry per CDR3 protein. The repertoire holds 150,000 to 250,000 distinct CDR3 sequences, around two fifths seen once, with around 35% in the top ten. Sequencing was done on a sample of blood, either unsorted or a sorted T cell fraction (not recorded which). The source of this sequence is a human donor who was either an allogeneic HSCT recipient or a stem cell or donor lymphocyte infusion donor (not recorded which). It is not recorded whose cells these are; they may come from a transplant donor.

CDR3 coding DNA: TGCAGTGGGGTTCGACAGGGTAATCAGCCCCAGCATTTT. This codes for CSGVRQGNQPQHF. The rearrangement joins TRBV20-1 to TRBJ1-5; TRBD1 aligns across 7 bases. The CDR3 covers 13 residues. Germline V CDR1 and CDR2: DFQATT, SNEGSKA (reference sequence). The J segment lost 4 bases and the V segment lost 7 bases, leaving 7 bases of the junction unmatched.